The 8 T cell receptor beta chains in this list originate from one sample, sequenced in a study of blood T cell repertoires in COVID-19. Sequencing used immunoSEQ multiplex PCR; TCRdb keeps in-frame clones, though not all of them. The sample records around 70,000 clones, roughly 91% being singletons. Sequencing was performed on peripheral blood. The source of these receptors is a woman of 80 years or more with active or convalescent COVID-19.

DNA of the CDR3: TGTGCCAGAAGCTTACCCGTTACGGGACAGGGATTCGTTAACGGCTACACCTTC. Amino acid sequence: CARSLPVTGQGFVNGYTF. V and J are TRBV7-5 and TRBJ1-2; TRBD1, the table's D call, was not compared with the DNA. TRBV7-5 is shown as a pseudogene. The CDR3 is 18 residues long.

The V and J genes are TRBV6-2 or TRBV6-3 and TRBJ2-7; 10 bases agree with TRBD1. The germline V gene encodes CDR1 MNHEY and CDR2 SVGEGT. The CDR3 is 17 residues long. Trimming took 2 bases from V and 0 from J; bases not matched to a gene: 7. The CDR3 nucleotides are TGTGCCAGCAGTTACGCCACGTGGGACAGGGGCTCCTACGAGCAGTACTTC. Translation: CASSYATWDRGSYEQYF.

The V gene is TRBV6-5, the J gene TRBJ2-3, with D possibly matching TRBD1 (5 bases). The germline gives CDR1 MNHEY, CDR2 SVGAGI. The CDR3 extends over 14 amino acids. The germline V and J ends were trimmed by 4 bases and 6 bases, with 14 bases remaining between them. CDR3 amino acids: CASSSPRQGDTQYF. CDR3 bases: TGTGCCAGCAGTTCCCCCCGGCAGGGTGATACGCAGTATTTT.

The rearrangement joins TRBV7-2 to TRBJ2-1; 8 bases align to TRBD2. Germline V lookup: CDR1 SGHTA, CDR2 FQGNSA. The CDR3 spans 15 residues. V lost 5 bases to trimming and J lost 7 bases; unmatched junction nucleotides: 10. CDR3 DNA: TGTGCCAGCAGCACGATCGGGGGGGCCCTGAATGAGCAGTTCTTC. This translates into CASSTIGGALNEQFF.

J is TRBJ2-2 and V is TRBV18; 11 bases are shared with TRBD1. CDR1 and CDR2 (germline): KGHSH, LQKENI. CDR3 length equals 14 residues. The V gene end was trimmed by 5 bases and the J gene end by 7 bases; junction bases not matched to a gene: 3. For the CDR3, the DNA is TGTGCCAGCTCAACGGACAGGGGGCGCGGGGAGCTGTTTTTT. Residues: CASSTDRGRGELFF. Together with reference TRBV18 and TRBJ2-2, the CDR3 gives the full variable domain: NAGVMQNPRHLVRRRGQEARLRCSPMKGHSHVYWYRQLPEEGLKFMVYLQKENIIDESGMPKERFSAEFPKEGPSILRIQQVVRGDSAAYFCASSTDRGRGELFFGEGSRLTVL.

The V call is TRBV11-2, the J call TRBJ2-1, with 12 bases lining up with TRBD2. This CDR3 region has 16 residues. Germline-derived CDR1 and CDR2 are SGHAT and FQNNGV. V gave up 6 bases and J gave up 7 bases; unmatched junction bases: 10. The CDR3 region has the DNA TGTGCCAGCAGTCCCCTTCTAGCGGGGGGGTATAATGAGCAGTTCTTC. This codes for CASSPLLAGGYNEQFF.

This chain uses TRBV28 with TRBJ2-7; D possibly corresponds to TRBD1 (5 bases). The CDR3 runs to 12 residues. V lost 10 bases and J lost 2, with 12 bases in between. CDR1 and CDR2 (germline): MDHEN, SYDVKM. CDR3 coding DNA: TGTGCCACCGACAGAAATACCTACGAGCAGTACTTC. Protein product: CATDRNTYEQYF.

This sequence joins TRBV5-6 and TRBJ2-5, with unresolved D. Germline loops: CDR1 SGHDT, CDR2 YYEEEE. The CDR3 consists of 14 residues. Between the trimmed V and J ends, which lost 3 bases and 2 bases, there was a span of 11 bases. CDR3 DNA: TGTGCCAGCAGCTCCTTAATTCAGCAAGAGACCCAGTACTTC. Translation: CASSSLIQQETQYF.